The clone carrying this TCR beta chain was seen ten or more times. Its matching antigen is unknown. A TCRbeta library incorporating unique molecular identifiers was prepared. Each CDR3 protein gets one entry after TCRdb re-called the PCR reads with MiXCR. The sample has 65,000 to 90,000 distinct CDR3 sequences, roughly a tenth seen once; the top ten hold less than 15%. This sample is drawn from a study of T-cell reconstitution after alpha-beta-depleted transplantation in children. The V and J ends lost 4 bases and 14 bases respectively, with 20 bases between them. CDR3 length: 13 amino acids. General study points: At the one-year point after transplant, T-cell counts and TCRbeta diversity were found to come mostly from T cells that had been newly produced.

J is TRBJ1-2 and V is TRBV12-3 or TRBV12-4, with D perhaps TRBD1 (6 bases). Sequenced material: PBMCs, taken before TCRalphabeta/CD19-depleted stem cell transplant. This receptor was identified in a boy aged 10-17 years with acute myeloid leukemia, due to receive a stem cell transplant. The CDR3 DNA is TGTGCCAGCAGTTGGCGCGGGGGCGCCCTTTGTACCTTC. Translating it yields CASSWRGGALCTF.